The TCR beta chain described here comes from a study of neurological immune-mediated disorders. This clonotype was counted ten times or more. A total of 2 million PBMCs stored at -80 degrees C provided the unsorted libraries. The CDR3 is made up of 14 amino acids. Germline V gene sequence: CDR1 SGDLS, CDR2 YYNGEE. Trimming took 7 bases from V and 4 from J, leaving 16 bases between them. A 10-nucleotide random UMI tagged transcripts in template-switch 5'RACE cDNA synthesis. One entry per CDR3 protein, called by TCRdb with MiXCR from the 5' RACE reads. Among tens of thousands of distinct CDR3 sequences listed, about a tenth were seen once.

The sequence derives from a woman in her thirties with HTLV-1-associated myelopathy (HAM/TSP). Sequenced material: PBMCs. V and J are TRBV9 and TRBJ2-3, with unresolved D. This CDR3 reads CASAWTGLADTQYF. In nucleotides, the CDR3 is TGTGCCAGCGCATGGACCGGGTTGGCAGATACGCAGTATTTT.